Shown below are 15 T cell receptor beta chains from a single sample sequenced in a study of cytomegalovirus exposure and HLA in healthy donors. The PCR ran on 60 Vbeta and 13 Jbeta primers. Method: immunoSEQ multiplex PCR; TCRdb's copy keeps in-frame clones and lacks some. The sample has about 140,000 clones, 79% seen once. Sequencing was carried out using PBMCs. These receptors were obtained from a man younger than 30 in good health and CMV-seronegative.

The V call is TRBV7-6, the J call TRBJ1-1; 9 positions match TRBD1. CDR3 size: 15 residues. Germline V gene sequence: CDR1 SGHVS, CDR2 FNYEAQ. Trimming removed 5 bases from V and 5 bases from J; junction bases left unmatched: 9. The CDR3 nucleotides are TGTGCCAGCAGCCTGACGGGACAGGGTGTTACTGAAGCTTTCTTT. This translates into CASSLTGQGVTEAFF.

This clone came up once. V gene TRBV7-2 combines with J gene TRBJ1-1, with a tentative D call TRBD1 (6 bases). The CDR3 consists of 16 residues. CDR1 and CDR2 (germline): SGHTA, FQGNSA. V was trimmed by 1 base and J by 0 bases, leaving 12 bases between them. The CDR3 DNA sequence: TGTGCCAGCAGCTTAGATACAGGGCCCTTGAACACTGAAGCTTTCTTT. This sequence encodes CASSLDTGPLNTEAFF.

The gene calls are TRBV25-1 and TRBJ2-1; no firm D call. The CDR3 sequence is 16 residues long. Per germline, CDR1 MGHDK and CDR2 SYGVNS. V lost 1 base and J lost 2, with 12 bases in between. CDR3 in amino acids: CASSEFSVGTYNEQFF. CDR3 bases: TGTGCCAGCAGTGAATTCTCCGTCGGTACCTACAATGAGCAGTTCTTC.

The rearrangement links TRBV9 to TRBJ1-1; D not certain. CDR1 and CDR2 (germline): SGDLS, YYNGEE. Trimming took 0 bases from V and 4 from J, leaving 4 bases between them. The CDR3 is made up of 12 amino acids. CDR3 DNA: TGTGCCAGCAGCGTAGCCGGCACTGAAGCTTTCTTT. Encoded protein: CASSVAGTEAFF.

V is TRBV7-3 and J is TRBJ1-2, with D tentatively TRBD1 (5 bases). V was clipped by 2 bases and J by 8 bases, with 15 bases between them. This CDR3 contains 14 residues. Per germline, CDR1 SGHTA and CDR2 FQGTGA. The CDR3 DNA follows: TGTGCCAGCAGCTTAGACTCAGGGAATAGAGGCTACACCTTC. This codes for CASSLDSGNRGYTF.

The rearrangement joins TRBV11-2 to TRBJ1-3; D not resolved. The CDR3 spans 16 residues. Germline V lookup: CDR1 SGHAT, CDR2 FQNNGV. Trimming cost V 5 bases and J 0 bases, with 14 bases left between them. CDR3 amino acids: CASSPGPEPSGNTIYF. CDR3 coding DNA: TGTGCCAGCAGCCCTGGGCCGGAACCCTCTGGAAACACCATATATTTT.

This chain links TRBV5-6 with TRBJ2-2, with a weak D call TRBD1 (6 bases). CDR1 and CDR2 from the germline V gene are SGHDT and YYEEEE. Trimming pared 0 bases from V and 2 bases from J, leaving 8 bases between. CDR3 length equals 15 residues. The CDR3, as DNA: TGTGCCAGCAGCTTGGGGACAGTCAACACCGGGGAGCTGTTTTTT. Amino acids: CASSLGTVNTGELFF.

As regards this clone: Other DNA sequences in the same sample also yield this CDR3. The rearrangement links TRBV15 to TRBJ1-1; TRBD1 is a possible D gene (5 bases). CDR3 size: 13 residues. With 0 bases removed from V and 5 bases from J, the gap between germline ends came to 7 bases. The germline V gene has CDR1 LNHNV and CDR2 YYDKDF (reference sequence). CDR3 sequence (DNA): TGTGCCACCAGCAGAGATAGGGGTACTGAAGCTTTCTTT. This translates into CATSRDRGTEAFF.

The chain couples TRBV9 to TRBJ1-4; D might be TRBD1 (6 bases). The CDR3 sequence is 17 residues long. V was trimmed by 0 bases and J by 10 bases, leaving 22 bases between them. The germline V gene has CDR1 SGDLS and CDR2 YYNGEE. CDR3 sequence (DNA): TGTGCCAGCAGCGTAGACCCTCCGGGGCAGGGGCGAGGAAAACTGTTTTTT. As protein: CASSVDPPGQGRGKLFF.

The CDR3 loop is CASSMAGLLSSYEQYF. Here the CDR3 DNA reads TGTGCCAGTAGTATGGCAGGACTTTTGAGCTCCTACGAGCAGTACTTC. The chain uses TRBV19 and TRBJ2-7; the D gene is possibly TRBD2 (5 bases). The CDR3 is 16 amino acids. The V gene lost 3 bases and the J gene lost 0 bases, with 15 bases spanning the gap. Germline values: CDR1 LNHDA, CDR2 SQIVND (reference sequence).

This rearrangement joins TRBV6-1 to TRBJ1-2; 9 bases are a match to TRBD1. Trimming removed 5 bases from V and 6 bases from J; junction bases left unmatched: 10. The V gene's germline CDR1 is MNHNS and CDR2 SASEGT. The CDR3 length is 15 residues. The CDR3 coding sequence is TGTGCCAGCAGTCAGGGACAGGGAAGATCGGATGGCTACACCTTC. It codes for CASSQGQGRSDGYTF.

The V and J genes are TRBV2 and TRBJ1-3; weak D call: TRBD1 (5 bases). The CDR3 covers 17 residues. Germline lookup yields CDR1 SNHLY and CDR2 FYNNEI. Trimming pared 6 bases from V and 0 bases from J, leaving 18 bases between. CDR3 nucleotide sequence: TGTGCCAGCAGGCGGGACTGGGCCCAACTCTCTGGAAACACCATATATTTT. It is translated as CASRRDWAQLSGNTIYF.

The rearrangement uses TRBV6-1 and TRBJ2-3; D perhaps matches TRBD2 (6 bases). From germline, CDR1 is MNHNS and CDR2 SASEGT. The CDR3 is made up of 15 amino acids. Trimming took off 4 bases at V and 5 bases at J, with 16 bases between the two ends. This chain's CDR3 is CASSVGVGGGDTQYF. CDR3 DNA: TGTGCCAGCAGTGTTGGGGTGGGGGGTGGAGATACGCAGTATTTT.

J is TRBJ1-1 and V is TRBV27; D is ambiguous. Germline-derived CDR1 and CDR2 are MNHEY and SMNVEV (reference sequence). With 4 bases removed from V and 3 bases from J, the gap between germline ends came to 12 bases. This CDR3 contains 14 residues. The chain's CDR3 is CASSSRRLDTEAFF. The CDR3 DNA sequence: TGTGCCAGCAGTTCCCGGAGGTTGGACACTGAAGCTTTCTTT.

This clone has only one observation. J is TRBJ2-1 and V is TRBV25-1; D is undetermined. The CDR3 sequence is 11 residues long. Trimming cost V 8 bases and J 4 bases, with 6 bases left between them. Germline V gives CDR1 MGHDK, CDR2 SYGVNS. CDR3 coding DNA: TGTGCCAGCGGCAATTACAATGAGCAGTTCTTC. Its translation is CASGNYNEQFF. The variable domain in full, with the rest retrieved from reference TRBV25-1 and TRBJ2-1, is EADIYQTPRYLVIGTGKKITLECSQTMGHDKMYWYQQDPGMELHLIHYSYGVNSTEKGDLSSESTVSRIRTEHFPLTLESARPSHTSQYLCASGNYNEQFFGPGTRLTVL.